These 16 T cell receptor beta chains originate from one sample sequenced in a study of T cell repertoires in cytomegalovirus infection. No antigen has been identified for these receptors. TCRdb used MiXCR to reprocess the reads, holding one entry per CDR3 protein. The sample lists around 800,000 distinct CDR3 sequences; 32% were seen once. Sequencing was performed on cultured CD8+ T cells from PBMCs, taken from culture after CMV antigen stimulation. These receptors were taken from a human donor in good health (CMV status not recorded). Some clones in this sample may be carry-over from other donors' samples.

The chain uses TRBV5-6 and TRBJ2-1, with 9 bases that match TRBD2. The CDR3 length is 14 residues. Unmatched junction bases numbered 2, after V lost 0 bases and J lost 7 bases. The germline gives CDR1 SGHDT, CDR2 YYEEEE. CDR3 DNA: TGTGCCAGCAGCTTGGGACTAGCGGAGAATGAGCAGTTCTTC. It yields the protein CASSLGLAENEQFF. The entire variable domain, with the rest obtained from reference TRBV5-6 and TRBJ2-1, is as follows: DAGVTQSPTHLIKTRGQQVTLRCSPKSGHDTVSWYQQALGQGPQFIFQYYEEEERQRGNFPDRFSGHQFPNYSSELNVNALLLGDSALYLCASSLGLAENEQFFGPGTRLTVL.

The chain employs TRBV3-1 and TRBJ1-6; D is possibly TRBD1 (5 bases). Germline values: CDR1 LGHDT, CDR2 YNNKEL (reference sequence). CDR3 length: 13 residues. V lost 6 bases and J 5 bases, leaving 8 bases between the germline ends. CDR3 sequence: CASRGTDNSPLHF. CDR3 nucleotide sequence: TGTGCCAGCAGAGGGACGGATAATTCACCCCTCCACTTT.

The CDR3 spells CASSSQRGGFPDTQYF. CDR3 nucleotides: TGTGCCAGCAGTTCTCAGCGGGGGGGCTTTCCAGATACGCAGTATTTT. The chain uses TRBV6-2 or TRBV6-3 and TRBJ2-3; TRBD2 agrees at 10 bases. The germline CDR1 and CDR2 sequences are MNHEY and SVGEGT. Germline trimming cut 4 bases from V and 4 bases from J; bases unmatched to any gene: 8. This CDR3 is built from 16 residues.

CDR3 protein: CASSLAIGNRKNTEAFF. The CDR3 region has the DNA TGTGCCAGCAGCTTAGCGATCGGAAACAGGAAGAACACTGAAGCTTTCTTT. This chain connects TRBV11-1 to TRBJ1-1; D may be TRBD1 (5 bases). Germline loops: CDR1 SGHAT, CDR2 FQDESV (reference sequence). Between the trimmed V and J ends, which lost 0 bases and 1 base, there was a span of 15 bases. The CDR3 runs 17 residues.

This clonotype occurred many times. The gene calls are TRBV7-8 and TRBJ1-2; 9 bases map to TRBD1. Trimming took 5 bases from V and 8 from J; bases not matched to a gene: 15. The germline V gene has CDR1 SGHVS and CDR2 FQNEAQ. The CDR3 totals 16 residues. In DNA form, the CDR3 reads TGTGCCAGCAGCCCCACCCAGACAGGGGGAGAGGAGGGCTACACCTTC. Encoded protein: CASSPTQTGGEEGYTF.

J is TRBJ2-1 and V is TRBV7-8; no clear D gene. CDR1 and CDR2 from the germline V gene are SGHVS and FQNEAQ. V gave up 2 bases and J gave up 3 bases, with 8 bases separating them. The CDR3 spans 14 residues. The CDR3 region is CASSLQKFYNEQFF. DNA of the CDR3: TGTGCCAGCAGCTTACAAAAGTTCTACAATGAGCAGTTCTTC.

This clonotype was recorded a few times. The genes are TRBV7-6 and TRBJ2-5; D gene unclear. V was shortened by 1 base and J by 4 bases, with 13 bases between the two germline ends. CDR1 and CDR2 from the germline V gene are SGHVS and FNYEAQ. The CDR3 loop spans 15 amino acids. CDR3 DNA: TGTGCCAGCAGCTTAGAGGGTAGTACTGTAGAGACCCAGTACTTC. Its translation is CASSLEGSTVETQYF.

This sequence joins TRBV28 and TRBJ2-7, with a tentative D call TRBD1 (6 bases). Germline V CDR1 and CDR2: MDHEN, SYDVKM. V lost 4 bases and J 0 bases, leaving 13 bases between the germline ends. CDR3 length equals 15 residues. The CDR3: CASSSRGLNSYEQYV. CDR3 bases: TGTGCCAGCAGTTCCAGGGGATTGAACTCCTACGAGCAGTACGTC.

This clonotype was observed a few times. This chain joins TRBV15 and TRBJ2-1; the D is unclear. The CDR3 runs to 14 residues. The germline V gene has CDR1 LNHNV and CDR2 YYDKDF (reference sequence). Trimming shortened V by 4 bases and J by 7 bases, and 14 bases separated the two germline ends. CDR3 sequence (DNA): TGTGCCACCAGCATAAACTGGCCTCGGAATGAGCAGTTCTTC. This gives the protein CATSINWPRNEQFF.

This clonotype was detected a few times. The V gene is TRBV6-5, the J gene TRBJ1-1; D unresolved. The V end lost 4 bases, the J end lost 3 bases, and 9 bases lay between the germline ends. Per the germline V gene, CDR1 is MNHEY and CDR2 is SVGAGI. This CDR3 is 13 amino acids long. CDR3 DNA sequence: TGTGCCAGCAGTTTTCCTCCCCACACTGAAGCTTTCTTT. Protein sequence: CASSFPPHTEAFF.

This clonotype was seen a few times. The rearrangement uses TRBV3-1 and TRBJ1-1; 8 bases align to TRBD1. V trimming: 4 bases; J trimming: 5 bases; junction bases outside the gene matches: 6. CDR3 length: 14 amino acids. Germline V gene data show CDR1 as LGHDT and CDR2 as YNNKEL (reference sequence). CDR3 coding DNA: TGTGCCAGCAGCCGACAGGGGCTTGGGACTGAAGCTTTCTTT. Translated: CASSRQGLGTEAFF.

The chain uses TRBV10-3 and TRBJ2-3, with a tentative D call TRBD1 (5 bases). V lost 0 bases to trimming and J lost 0 bases, with 10 bases between them. The germline CDR1 and CDR2 sequences are ENHRY and SYGVKD. CDR3 length: 16 residues. The DNA for the CDR3 is TGTGCCATCAGTGAGTCGGGGCCAGATAGCACAGATACGCAGTATTTT. Translation: CAISESGPDSTDTQYF.

The rearrangement links TRBV27 to TRBJ1-1, with D unclear. Trimming left V 4 bases short and J 0 bases short, with 15 bases between. The V gene's germline CDR1 is MNHEY and CDR2 SMNVEV (reference sequence). The CDR3 has 16 amino acids. In DNA form, the CDR3 reads TGTGCCAGCAGTTGGGCCACCGGCCGGATGAACACTGAAGCTTTCTTT. Its translation: CASSWATGRMNTEAFF.

The rearrangement uses TRBV9 and TRBJ2-1; TRBD1 agrees at 9 bases. The junction had 6 bases not matched to a gene; V was cut back by 2 bases and J by 6 bases. Germline V gives CDR1 SGDLS, CDR2 YYNGEE. The length of the CDR3 is 15 residues. The CDR3 region has the DNA TGTGCCAGCAGCGTCCGGGACAGGGTGGTCAATGAGCAGTTCTTC. This encodes CASSVRDRVVNEQFF.

The chain recombines TRBV7-3 with TRBJ2-5; D is uncertain. The CDR3 is 13 residues long. CDR1 SGHTA and CDR2 FQGTGA come from the germline V gene. Trimming removed 2 bases at V and 5 bases at J, with 9 bases between. The CDR3 here is CASSLDLGETQYF. The CDR3 DNA sequence: TGTGCCAGCAGCTTAGACTTGGGGGAGACCCAGTACTTC.

V and J are TRBV2 and TRBJ2-3; tentative D call: TRBD2 (5 bases). The CDR3 is 14 amino acids. Germline CDR1 is SNHLY and CDR2 is FYNNEI. Deletions cut 10 bases from V and 0 bases from J, with 14 bases between. CDR3 region: CAIGETRSTDTQYF. In nucleotides, the CDR3 is TGTGCCATCGGGGAAACTAGAAGCACAGATACGCAGTATTTT.